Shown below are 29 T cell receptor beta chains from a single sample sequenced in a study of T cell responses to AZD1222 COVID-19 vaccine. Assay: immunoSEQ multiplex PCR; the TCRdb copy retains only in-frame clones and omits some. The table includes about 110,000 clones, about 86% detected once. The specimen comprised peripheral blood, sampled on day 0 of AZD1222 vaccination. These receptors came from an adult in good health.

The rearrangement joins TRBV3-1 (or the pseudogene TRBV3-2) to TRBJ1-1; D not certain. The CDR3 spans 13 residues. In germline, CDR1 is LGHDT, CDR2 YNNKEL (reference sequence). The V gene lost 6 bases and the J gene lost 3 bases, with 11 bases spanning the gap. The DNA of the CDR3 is TGTGCCAGCAGTAACAGTGGCGACACTGAAGCTTTCTTT. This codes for CASSNSGDTEAFF.

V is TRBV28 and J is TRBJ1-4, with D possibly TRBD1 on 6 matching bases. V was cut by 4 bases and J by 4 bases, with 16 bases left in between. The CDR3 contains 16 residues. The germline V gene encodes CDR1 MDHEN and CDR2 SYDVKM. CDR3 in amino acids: CASSYDRNPFNEKLFF. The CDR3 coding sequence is TGTGCCAGCAGTTACGACAGGAACCCCTTTAATGAAAAACTGTTTTTT.

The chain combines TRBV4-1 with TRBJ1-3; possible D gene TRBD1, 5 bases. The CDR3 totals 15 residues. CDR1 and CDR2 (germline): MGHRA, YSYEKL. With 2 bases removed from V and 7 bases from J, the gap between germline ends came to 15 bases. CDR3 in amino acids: CASSQHQGVRNTIYF. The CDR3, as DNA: TGCGCCAGCAGCCAACACCAAGGGGTGCGTAACACCATATATTTT.

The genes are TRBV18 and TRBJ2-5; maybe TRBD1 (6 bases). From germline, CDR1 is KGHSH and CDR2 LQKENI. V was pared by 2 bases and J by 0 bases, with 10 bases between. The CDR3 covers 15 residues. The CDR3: CASSPTQGYQETQYF. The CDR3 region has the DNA TGTGCCAGCTCACCAACCCAGGGGTACCAAGAGACCCAGTACTTC.

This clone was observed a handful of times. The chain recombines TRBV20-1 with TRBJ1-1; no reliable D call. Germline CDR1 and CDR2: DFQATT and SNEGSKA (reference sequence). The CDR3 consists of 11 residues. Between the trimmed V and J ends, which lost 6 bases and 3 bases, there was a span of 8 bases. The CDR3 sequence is CSAPGDTEAFF. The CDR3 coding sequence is TGCAGTGCCCCCGGGGACACTGAAGCTTTCTTT.

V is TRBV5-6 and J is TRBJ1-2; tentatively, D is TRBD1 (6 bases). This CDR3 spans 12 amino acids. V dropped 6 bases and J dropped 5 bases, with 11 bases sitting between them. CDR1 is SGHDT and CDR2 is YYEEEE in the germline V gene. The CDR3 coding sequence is TGTGCCAGCAACAGACAGGAGTATGGCTACACCTTC. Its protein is CASNRQEYGYTF.

The CDR3 region has the DNA TGTGCCTGGATGGGGAACACTGAAGCTTTCTTT. Its translation is CAWMGNTEAFF. The chain combines TRBV30 with TRBJ1-1; the D is unclear. Germline CDR1 is GTSNPN and CDR2 is SVGIG (reference sequence). This CDR3 has 11 residues. With 4 bases removed from V and 1 base from J, the gap between germline ends came to 4 bases.

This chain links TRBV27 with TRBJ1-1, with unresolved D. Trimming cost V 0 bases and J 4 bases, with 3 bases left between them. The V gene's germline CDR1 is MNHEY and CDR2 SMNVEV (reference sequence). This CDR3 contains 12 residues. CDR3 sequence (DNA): TGTGCCAGCAGTTTATCGTCCACTGAAGCTTTCTTT. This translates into CASSLSSTEAFF.

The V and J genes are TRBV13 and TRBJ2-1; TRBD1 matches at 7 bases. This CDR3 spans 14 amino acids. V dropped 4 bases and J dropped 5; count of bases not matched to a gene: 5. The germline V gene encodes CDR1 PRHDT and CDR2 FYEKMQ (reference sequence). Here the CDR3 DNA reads TGTGCCAGCAGCTCCGGGACAGTGAACAATGAGCAGTTCTTC. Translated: CASSSGTVNNEQFF. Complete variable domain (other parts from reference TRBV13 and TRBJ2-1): AAGVIQSPRHLIKEKRETATLKCYPIPRHDTVYWYQQGPGQDPQFLISFYEKMQSDKGSIPDRFSAQQFSDYHSELNMSSLELGDSALYFCASSSGTVNNEQFFGPGTRLTVL.

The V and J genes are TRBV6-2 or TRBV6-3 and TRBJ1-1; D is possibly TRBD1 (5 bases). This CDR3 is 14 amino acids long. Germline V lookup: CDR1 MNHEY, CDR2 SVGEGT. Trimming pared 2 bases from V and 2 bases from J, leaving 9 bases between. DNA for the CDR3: TGTGCCAGCAGTTACAGGGGTCCAAACACTGAAGCTTTCTTT. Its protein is CASSYRGPNTEAFF.

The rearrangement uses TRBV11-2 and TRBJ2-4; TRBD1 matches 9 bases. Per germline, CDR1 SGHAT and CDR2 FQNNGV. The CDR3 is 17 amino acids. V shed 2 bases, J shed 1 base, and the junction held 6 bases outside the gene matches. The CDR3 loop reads CASSLRTGDTAKNIQYF. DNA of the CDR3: TGTGCCAGCAGCTTACGGACAGGGGATACGGCCAAAAACATTCAGTACTTC.

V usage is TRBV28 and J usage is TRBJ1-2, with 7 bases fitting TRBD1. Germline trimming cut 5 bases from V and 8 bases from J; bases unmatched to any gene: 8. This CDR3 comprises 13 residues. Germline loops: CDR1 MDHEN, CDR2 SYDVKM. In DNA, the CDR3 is TGTGCCAGCAGTGTTAGACAGGGCCGCGGCTACACCTTC. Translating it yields CASSVRQGRGYTF.

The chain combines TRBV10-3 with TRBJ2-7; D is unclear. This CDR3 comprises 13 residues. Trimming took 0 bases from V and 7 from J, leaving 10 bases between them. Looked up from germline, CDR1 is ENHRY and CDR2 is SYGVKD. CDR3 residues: CAISESYLGEQYF. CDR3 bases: TGTGCCATCAGTGAGTCGTATCTGGGGGAGCAGTACTTC.

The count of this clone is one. CDR3 coding DNA: TGCGCCAGCAGCTCACGTCAGGGTGACGGGTCACCCCTCCACTTT. Translation: CASSSRQGDGSPLHF. The rearrangement links TRBV5-1 to TRBJ1-6; the D gene is possibly TRBD1 (5 bases). The V gene's germline CDR1 is SGHRS and CDR2 YFSETQ. This CDR3 spans 15 amino acids. V shed 3 bases and J shed 10 bases, with 17 bases lying between them.

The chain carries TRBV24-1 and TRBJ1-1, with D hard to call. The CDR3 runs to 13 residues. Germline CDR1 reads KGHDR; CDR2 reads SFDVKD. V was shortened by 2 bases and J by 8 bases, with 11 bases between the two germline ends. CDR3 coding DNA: TGTGCCACCAGTGATTCTTTAAGGGCAGAAGCTTTCTTT. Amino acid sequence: CATSDSLRAEAFF.

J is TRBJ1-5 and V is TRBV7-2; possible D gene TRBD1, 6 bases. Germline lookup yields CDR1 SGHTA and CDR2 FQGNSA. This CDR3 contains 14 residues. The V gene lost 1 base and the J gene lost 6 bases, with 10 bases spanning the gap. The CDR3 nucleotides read TGTGCCAGCAGCTTAGTGACAGGAGGTCAGCCCCAGCATTTT. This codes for CASSLVTGGQPQHF.

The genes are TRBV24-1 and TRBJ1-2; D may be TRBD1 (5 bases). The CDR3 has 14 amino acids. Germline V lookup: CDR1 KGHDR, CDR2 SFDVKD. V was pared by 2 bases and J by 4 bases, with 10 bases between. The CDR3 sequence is CATSDSGRIYGYTF. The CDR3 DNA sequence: TGTGCCACCAGTGATTCGGGACGGATCTATGGCTACACCTTC.

DNA for the CDR3: TGTGCCAGCAGCTCCCGACAGGGCTCCACTGAAGCTTTCTTT. It is translated as CASSSRQGSTEAFF. This rearrangement joins TRBV7-2 to TRBJ1-1; 7 bases match TRBD1. The germline CDR1 and CDR2 sequences are SGHTA and FQGNSA. This CDR3 spans 14 amino acids. J was trimmed by 4 bases and V by 4 bases; bases with no gene match: 6. Complete variable domain (other parts from reference TRBV7-2 and TRBJ1-1): GAGVSQSPSNKVTEKGKDVELRCDPISGHTALYWYRQSLGQGLEFLIYFQGNSAPDKSGLPSDRFSAERTGGSVSTLTIQRTQQEDSAVYLCASSSRQGSTEAFFGQGTRLTVV.

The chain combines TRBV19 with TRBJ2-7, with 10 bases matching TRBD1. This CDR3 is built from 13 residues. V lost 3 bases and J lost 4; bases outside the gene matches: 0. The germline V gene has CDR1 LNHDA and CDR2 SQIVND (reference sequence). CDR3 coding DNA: TGTGCCAGTAGTATGGGACAGGGGTACGAGCAGTACTTC. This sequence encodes CASSMGQGYEQYF.

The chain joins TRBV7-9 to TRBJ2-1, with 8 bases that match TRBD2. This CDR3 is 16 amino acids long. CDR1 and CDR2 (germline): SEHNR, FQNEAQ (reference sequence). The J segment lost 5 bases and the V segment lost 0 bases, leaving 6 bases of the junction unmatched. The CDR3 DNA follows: TGTGCCAGCAGCTTAGCCGGGAGGGGCCCGGACAATGAGCAGTTCTTC. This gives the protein CASSLAGRGPDNEQFF.

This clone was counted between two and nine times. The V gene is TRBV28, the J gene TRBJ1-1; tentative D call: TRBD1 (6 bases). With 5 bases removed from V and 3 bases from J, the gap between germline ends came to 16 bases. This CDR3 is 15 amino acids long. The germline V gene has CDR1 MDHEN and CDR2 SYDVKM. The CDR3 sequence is CASSKGQGADTEAFF. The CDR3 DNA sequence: TGTGCCAGCAGTAAGGGACAAGGGGCGGACACTGAAGCTTTCTTT.

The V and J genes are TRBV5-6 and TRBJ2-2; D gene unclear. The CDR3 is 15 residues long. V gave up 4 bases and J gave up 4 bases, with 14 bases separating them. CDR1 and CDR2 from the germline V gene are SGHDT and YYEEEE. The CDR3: CASSTLTVPTGELFF. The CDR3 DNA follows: TGTGCCAGCAGCACTCTAACAGTACCCACCGGGGAGCTGTTTTTT. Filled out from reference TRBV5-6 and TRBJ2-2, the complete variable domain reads DAGVTQSPTHLIKTRGQQVTLRCSPKSGHDTVSWYQQALGQGPQFIFQYYEEEERQRGNFPDRFSGHQFPNYSSELNVNALLLGDSALYLCASSTLTVPTGELFFGEGSRLTVL.

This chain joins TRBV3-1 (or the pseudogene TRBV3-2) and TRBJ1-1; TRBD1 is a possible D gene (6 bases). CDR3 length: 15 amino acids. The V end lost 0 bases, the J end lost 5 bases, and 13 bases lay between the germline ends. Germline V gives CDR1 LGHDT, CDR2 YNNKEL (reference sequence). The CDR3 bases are TGTGCCAGCAGCCAAGACGTGGGGGCAGGGACTGAAGCTTTCTTT. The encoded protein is CASSQDVGAGTEAFF.

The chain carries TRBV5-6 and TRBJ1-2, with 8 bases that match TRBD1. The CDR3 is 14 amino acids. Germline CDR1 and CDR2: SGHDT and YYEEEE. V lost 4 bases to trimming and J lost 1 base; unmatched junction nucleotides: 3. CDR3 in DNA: TGTGCCAGCAGCCCAGGACAGGGTAACTATGGCTACACCTTC. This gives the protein CASSPGQGNYGYTF.

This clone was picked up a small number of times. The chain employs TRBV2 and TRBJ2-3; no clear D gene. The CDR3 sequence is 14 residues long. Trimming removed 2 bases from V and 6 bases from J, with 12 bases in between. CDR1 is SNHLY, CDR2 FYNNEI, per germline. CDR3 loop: CASSELSALDTQYF. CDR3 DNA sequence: TGTGCCAGCAGTGAACTTAGTGCCTTGGATACGCAGTATTTT.

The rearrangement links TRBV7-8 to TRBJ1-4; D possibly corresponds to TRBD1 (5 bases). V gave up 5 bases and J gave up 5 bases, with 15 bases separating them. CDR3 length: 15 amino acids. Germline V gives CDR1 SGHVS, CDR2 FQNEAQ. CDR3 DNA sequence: TGTGCCAGCAGCAACATTGTGGGGGGGAATGAAAAACTGTTTTTT. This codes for CASSNIVGGNEKLFF. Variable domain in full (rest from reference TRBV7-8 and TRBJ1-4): GAGVSQSPRYKVAKRGQDVALRCDPISGHVSLFWYQQALGQGPEFLTYFQNEAQLDKSGLPSDRFFAERPEGSVSTLKIQRTQQEDSAVYLCASSNIVGGNEKLFFGSGTQLSVL.

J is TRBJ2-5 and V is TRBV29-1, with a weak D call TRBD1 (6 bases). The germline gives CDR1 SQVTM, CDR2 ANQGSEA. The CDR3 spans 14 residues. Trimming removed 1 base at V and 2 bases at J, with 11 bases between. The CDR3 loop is CSVEGRQVQETQYF. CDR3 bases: TGCAGCGTTGAAGGGAGACAGGTGCAAGAGACCCAGTACTTC.

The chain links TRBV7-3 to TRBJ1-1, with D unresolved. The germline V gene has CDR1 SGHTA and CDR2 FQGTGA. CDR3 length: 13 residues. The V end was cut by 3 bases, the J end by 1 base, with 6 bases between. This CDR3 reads CASSFFWNTEAFF. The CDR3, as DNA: TGTGCCAGCAGCTTTTTTTGGAACACTGAAGCTTTCTTT.

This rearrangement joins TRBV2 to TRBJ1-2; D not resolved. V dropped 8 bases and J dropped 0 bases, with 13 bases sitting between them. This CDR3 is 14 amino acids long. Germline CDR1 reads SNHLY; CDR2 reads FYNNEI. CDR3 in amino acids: CASVPIGTNYGYTF. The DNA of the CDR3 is TGTGCCAGCGTCCCCATTGGGACTAACTATGGCTACACCTTC.